The 5 T cell receptor beta chains below were found in one sample sequenced in a study of OX40 agonist ivuxolimab in advanced cancers. Profiling relied on immunoSEQ multiplex PCR, and the TCRdb table lists in-frame clones only, not all of them. The sample lists 55,000 to 60,000 clones; more than 85% were seen once. Source: CD4+ or CD8+ T cells sorted from blood, taken in a trial of the OX40 agonist ivuxolimab. Receptors were obtained from an adult with an advanced solid tumor such as melanoma, head and neck, liver or kidney cancer.

This clone was observed a handful of times. The J gene is TRBJ1-1, the V gene TRBV19; D gene unclear. The CDR3 is 13 amino acids. Per the germline V gene, CDR1 is LNHDA and CDR2 is SQIVND (reference sequence). V lost 5 bases to trimming and J lost 1 base, with 8 bases between them. This chain's CDR3 is CASSRTANTEAFF. The CDR3 DNA is TGTGCCAGTAGTCGTACAGCGAACACTGAAGCTTTCTTT.

The genes are TRBV10-2 and TRBJ2-7; D could derive from TRBD1 or TRBD2 (5 bases each). Germline V gives CDR1 WSHSY, CDR2 SAAADI. The V and J ends lost 4 bases and 2 bases respectively, with 9 bases between them. There are 13 residues in the CDR3. CDR3: CASSGGLAYEQYF. CDR3 coding DNA: TGCGCCAGCAGTGGGGGGTTGGCCTACGAGCAGTACTTC.

The chain links TRBV28 to TRBJ2-3, with 12 nucleotides matching TRBD2. Per the germline V gene, CDR1 is MDHEN and CDR2 is SYDVKM. CDR3 length equals 15 residues. With V trimmed by 6 bases and J by 4 bases, 5 bases remained unmatched. CDR3 amino acids: CASSPRLAGADTQYF. In DNA, the CDR3 is TGTGCCAGCAGCCCCAGACTAGCGGGAGCAGATACGCAGTATTTT.

V usage is TRBV9 and J usage is TRBJ2-7, with a tentative D call TRBD1 (5 bases). The CDR3 has 15 residues. Germline CDR1 SGDLS, CDR2 YYNGEE. Deletions cut 0 bases from V and 8 bases from J, with 18 bases between. DNA of the CDR3: TGTGCCAGCAGCGTAGCCGACAGTCTTGGCTCCCAGCAGTACTTC. Translating gives CASSVADSLGSQQYF. The entire variable domain, with the rest obtained from reference TRBV9 and TRBJ2-7, is as follows: DSGVTQTPKHLITATGQRVTLRCSPRSGDLSVYWYQQSLDQGLQFLIQYYNGEERAKGNILERFSAQQFPDLHSELNLSSLELGDSALYFCASSVADSLGSQQYFGPGTRLTVT.

This clone was seen a single time. The chain recombines TRBV19 with TRBJ2-1; D might be TRBD2 (5 bases). Germline V CDR1 and CDR2: LNHDA, SQIVND (reference sequence). There are 15 residues in the CDR3. V was clipped by 1 base and J by 4 bases, with 11 bases between them. Here the CDR3 reads CASSIALDFYNEQFF. The CDR3 region has the DNA TGTGCCAGTAGTATAGCCTTGGACTTTTACAATGAGCAGTTCTTC.